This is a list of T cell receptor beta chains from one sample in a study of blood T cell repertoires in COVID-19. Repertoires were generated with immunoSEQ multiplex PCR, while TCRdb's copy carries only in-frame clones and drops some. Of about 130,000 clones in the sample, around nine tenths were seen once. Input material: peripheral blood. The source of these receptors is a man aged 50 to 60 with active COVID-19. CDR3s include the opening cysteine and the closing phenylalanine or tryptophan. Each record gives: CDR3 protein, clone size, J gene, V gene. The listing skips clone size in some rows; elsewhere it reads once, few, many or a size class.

CASILSGGSYNEQFF	.	TRBJ2-1	TRBV5-1
CASRPPQGLRNTEAFF	.	TRBJ1-1	TRBV11-1
CASSPREFTDTQYF	.	TRBJ2-3	TRBV11-2
CASSPVTGVSYGYTF	.	TRBJ1-2	TRBV3-1/TRBV3-2
CASSTRTSGGKFF	.	TRBJ2-1	TRBV7-3
CASSLAGQLYEQYF	.	TRBJ2-7	TRBV7-8
CASSPASGRASYNEQFF	.	TRBJ2-1	TRBV5-1
CASSESTGHLYSNQPQHF	.	TRBJ1-5	TRBV10-2
CASSLSQYSNQPQHF	.	TRBJ1-5	TRBV3-1/TRBV3-2
CASSFPGQGYNEQFF	.	TRBJ2-1	TRBV7-2
CATSESSAGTSTDTQYF	once	TRBJ2-3	TRBV24-1
CASSVAGVYGYTF	.	TRBJ1-2	TRBV9
CASSPETLQETQYF	once	TRBJ2-5	TRBV18
CASSDPGGSYGYTF	.	TRBJ1-2	TRBV25-1
CAISESAGGGGTDTQYF	once	TRBJ2-3	TRBV10-3
CASSQGSGADEQFF	.	TRBJ2-1	TRBV4-2
CASSTGLAGGRWGETQYF	once	TRBJ2-5	TRBV11-2
CASTVRLTGELFF	.	TRBJ2-2	TRBV12-3/TRBV12-4
CASSPSGIQNTEAFF	.	TRBJ1-1	TRBV5-6
CASSRTGDFQPQHF	.	TRBJ1-5	TRBV27
CASSYWTSRIRETQYF	.	TRBJ2-5	TRBV5-6
CASSVAGSGGVLGELFF	.	TRBJ2-2	TRBV9
CASSGGGLAGANEQFF	.	TRBJ2-1	TRBV5-8
CASSPASTGELFF	.	TRBJ2-2	TRBV12-3/TRBV12-4
CASSYAVRGRSPLHF	.	TRBJ1-6	TRBV6-6
CASSREGAPNYGYTF	.	TRBJ1-2	TRBV19
CASSLYLTGGDYGYTF	.	TRBJ1-2	TRBV5-8
CASSLAGGRGNEQFF	.	TRBJ2-1	TRBV5-4
CASSGGSPKETQYF	.	TRBJ2-5	TRBV7-7
CASSLDPIAGGPVSSETQYF	.	TRBJ2-5	TRBV11-3
CASSLRVGTGITEAFF	once	TRBJ1-1	TRBV11-2
CASNPAGTSGRHEQFF	few	TRBJ2-1	TRBV5-4
CASSEQTVNNEQFF	few	TRBJ2-1	TRBV2
CASSLAHRNTEAFF	.	TRBJ1-1	TRBV5-6